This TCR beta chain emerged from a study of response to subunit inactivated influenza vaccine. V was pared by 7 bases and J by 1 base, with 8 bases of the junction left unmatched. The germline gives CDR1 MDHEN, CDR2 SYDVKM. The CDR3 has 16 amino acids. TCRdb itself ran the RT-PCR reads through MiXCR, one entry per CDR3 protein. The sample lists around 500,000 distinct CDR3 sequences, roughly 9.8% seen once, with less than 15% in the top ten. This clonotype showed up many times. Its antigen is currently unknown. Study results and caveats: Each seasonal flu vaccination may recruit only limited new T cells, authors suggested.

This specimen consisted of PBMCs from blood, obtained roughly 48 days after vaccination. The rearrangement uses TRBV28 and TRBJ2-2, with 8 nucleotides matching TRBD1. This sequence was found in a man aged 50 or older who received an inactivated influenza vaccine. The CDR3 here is CASTPSGTGNTGELFF. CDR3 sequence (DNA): TGTGCCAGCACCCCATCCGGGACAGGGAACACCGGGGAGCTGTTTTTT.